This T cell receptor beta chain originates from a study of cytomegalovirus exposure and HLA in healthy donors. Overall study results and limits: Data from an earlier analysis indicated that most TCR beta V segments were productive either about 90% or about 30% of the time. TCR beta V- and J-gene trimming, according to a later analysis, was linked to a missense DCLRE1C variant. As a later analysis revealed, the rate of TCR association differed by HLA locus, with DRB1 most and HLA-C fewest.

PCR used 60 Vbeta primers and 13 Jbeta primers. Clones were sequenced by immunoSEQ multiplex PCR, and TCRdb holds only the in-frame ones, with some missing. The sample holds 130,000 or so clones, more than 60% seen once. The J segment lost 3 bases and the V segment lost 3 bases, leaving 5 bases of the junction unmatched. Per germline, CDR1 MDHEN and CDR2 SYDVKM. This CDR3 has 14 amino acids. To note about this clone: Its specificity is not known.

The TCR comes from a female donor in good health and CMV-seronegative. The chain combines TRBV28 with TRBJ2-7; 7 bases are shared with TRBD1. The sample taken for sequencing was PBMCs. CDR3 sequence reads: CASSFGTEYYEQYF. CDR3 sequence (DNA): TGTGCCAGCAGTTTTGGGACAGAGTACTACGAGCAGTACTTC.